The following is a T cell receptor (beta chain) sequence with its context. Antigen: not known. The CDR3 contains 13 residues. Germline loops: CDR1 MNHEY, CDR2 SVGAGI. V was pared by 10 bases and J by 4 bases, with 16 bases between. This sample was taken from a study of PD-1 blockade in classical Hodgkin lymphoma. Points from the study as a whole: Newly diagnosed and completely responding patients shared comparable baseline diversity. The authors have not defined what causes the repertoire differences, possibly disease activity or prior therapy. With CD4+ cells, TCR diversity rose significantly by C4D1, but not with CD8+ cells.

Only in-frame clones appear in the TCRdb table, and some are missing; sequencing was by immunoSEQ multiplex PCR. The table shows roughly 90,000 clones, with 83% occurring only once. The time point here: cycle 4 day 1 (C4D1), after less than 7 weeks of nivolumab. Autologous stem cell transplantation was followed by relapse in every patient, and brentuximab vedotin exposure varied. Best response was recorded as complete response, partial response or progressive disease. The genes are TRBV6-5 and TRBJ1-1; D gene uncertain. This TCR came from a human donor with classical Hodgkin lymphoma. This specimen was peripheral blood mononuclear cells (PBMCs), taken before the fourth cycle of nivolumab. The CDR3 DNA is TGTGCCATCCGACTCACCCTAACCACTGAAGCTTTCTTT. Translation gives CAIRLTLTTEAFF.